This T cell receptor (beta chain) was identified in a study of molecular identifiers for immune sequencing clone quantification. A note on this clonotype: One junction end disagrees with the germline gene, perhaps due to a read error.

TCRdb reanalysed the PCR reads using MiXCR and keeps one entry per CDR3 protein. The sample has hundreds of thousands of distinct CDR3 sequences; 25% are singletons. This CDR3 has 14 amino acids. In germline, CDR1 is LGHDT, CDR2 YNNKEL (reference sequence). Sequencing was done on a sample of naive CD8+ T cells from blood, with Jurkat cell RNA spiked in. The subset here: FACS-sorted CD8+CD4-CCR7+CD45RA+ naive T cells. The gene calls are TRBV3-1 and TRBJ2-5, with D uncertain. The sequence derives from a human donor in good health. Some libraries in this study had Jurkat cell RNA spiked in. The CDR3 nucleotides read TGTGCCAACAGCCAAGTGCTTTCTATGGAGACCCAGTACTTC. Protein: CANSQVLSMETQYF.